This T cell receptor beta chain was recorded in a study of CD8 T cells in Susac syndrome. It was treatment-naive patients with stable or active relapsing-remitting disease who made up the multiple sclerosis controls. CD8+ and CD4+ T cells were negatively isolated; TEMRA cells were FACS-enriched. The V and J ends lost 0 bases and 4 bases respectively, with 6 bases between them. The CDR3 is 13 residues long. CDR1 LGHNA and CDR2 YNFKEQ come from the germline V gene. RNA in amounts of roughly 0.5 to 1 ug was reverse transcribed with random hexamers. Amplification of TCR beta CDR3 spanned 54 Vbeta and 13 Jbeta via immunoSEQ multiplex PCR. TCRdb re-called the immunoSEQ multiplex PCR reads through MiXCR, storing one row per CDR3 protein. The sample lists some 300,000 distinct CDR3 sequences, over 75% seen once, with less than 0.2% in the top ten.

Input material: CD8+ T cells from PBMCs. The sequence was obtained from a human donor with multiple sclerosis. The V call is TRBV4-2, the J call TRBJ1-2; D ambiguous. The CDR3 spells CASSQDLAYGYTF. The CDR3 bases are TGTGCCAGCAGCCAAGACCTGGCCTATGGCTACACCTTC.